This TCR beta chain is drawn from a study of cytotoxic CD8 clonotypes in ibrutinib-treated CLL. The CDR3 consists of 15 residues. CDR1 LGHNA and CDR2 YNFKEQ come from the germline V gene. Trimming removed 3 bases from V and 4 bases from J, with 15 bases in between. Assay: immunoSEQ multiplex PCR; the TCRdb copy retains only in-frame clones and omits some. The table includes a few hundred thousand clones, roughly 79% detected once. The chain carries TRBV4-2 and TRBJ1-2; possible D gene TRBD1, 6 bases. The receptor comes from a human donor with chronic lymphocytic leukemia. The sequencing used PBMCs, collected before ibrutinib treatment. The CDR3 DNA follows: TGTGCCAGCAGCCATCCATCAGGGGCGGCCTATGGCTACACCTTC. Amino acid sequence: CASSHPSGAAYGYTF.